Reported below is one T cell receptor (beta chain). Its antigen remains unknown. Germline values: CDR1 MNHEY, CDR2 SVGAGI. Trimming removed 9 bases from V and 6 bases from J; junction bases left unmatched: 2. This CDR3 is 12 amino acids long. Clones were sequenced by immunoSEQ multiplex PCR, and TCRdb holds only the in-frame ones, with some missing. The sample lists around 160,000 clones, more than 75% occurring once. The sample belongs to a study of T cell responses to AZD1222 COVID-19 vaccine. The study, taken as a whole, reports: Vaccination with two AZD1222 doses was followed by a rise in Spike-specific TCR breadth and depth. Reportedly, nearly half the spike-specific TCRs target unmutated variant regions. Repertoire sampling was restricted to post-peak T cell response timepoints. The donors showed a predominance of white British ancestry and of females, with possible underestimation of clonal diversity.

Material: peripheral blood, obtained on day 0 of MenACWY control vaccination. The sequence came from an adult in good health. V usage is TRBV6-5 and J usage is TRBJ1-5; 10 nucleotides match TRBD1. CDR3 sequence reads: CASWTGGQPQHF. The CDR3 nucleotides are TGTGCCAGTTGGACAGGGGGTCAGCCCCAGCATTTT.